These T cell receptor beta chains were read from a single sample in a study of T-cell reconstitution after alpha-beta-depleted transplantation in children. Using its own MiXCR run on the PCR reads, TCRdb lists one record per CDR3 protein. Of about 360,000 distinct CDR3 sequences in the sample, more than 10% were seen once. The sequenced sample was PBMCs, obtained from the stem cell graft. These receptors all come from a human donor who donated a stem cell graft to a child with Fanconi anemia. CDR3s include the opening cysteine and the closing phenylalanine or tryptophan. The order of the fields is V gene, D gene, J gene, CDR3 protein. The D gene is left open where the match is weak.

V: TRBV5-1; D: .; J: TRBJ1-2; CDR3: CASSLEYRTYGYTF
V: TRBV5-1; D: TRBD1; J: TRBJ1-5; CDR3: CASSLEGGGQPQHF
V: TRBV20-1; D: .; J: TRBJ1-5; CDR3: CSAPREGNRNQPQHF
V: TRBV20-1; D: TRBD2; J: TRBJ2-3; CDR3: CSASAPTGGRGGEDTQYF
V: TRBV6-5; D: .; J: TRBJ2-7; CDR3: CATYGPSKSYEQYF
V: TRBV29-1; D: .; J: TRBJ2-5; CDR3: CSALQGRGEETQYF
V: TRBV2; D: .; J: TRBJ1-2; CDR3: CASSALAGAGGYTF
V: TRBV12-3/TRBV12-4; D: .; J: TRBJ2-7; CDR3: CASTPPSSYEQYF
V: TRBV27; D: TRBD1; J: TRBJ1-2; CDR3: CASKTGGDYGYTF
V: TRBV11-2; D: .; J: TRBJ1-5; CDR3: CASSLNRNSNQPQHF
V: TRBV10-3; D: .; J: TRBJ2-1; CDR3: CAISEQFRATDNEQFF
V: TRBV6-1; D: .; J: TRBJ2-2; CDR3: CASSRGRFGELFF
V: TRBV7-2; D: .; J: TRBJ1-4; CDR3: CASTTGGGYEKLFF
V: TRBV7-2; D: .; J: TRBJ1-6; CDR3: CASSLERNLSPLHF
V: TRBV7-2; D: .; J: TRBJ1-1; CDR3: CASSFMVNTEAFF
V: TRBV5-6; D: TRBD1; J: TRBJ1-1; CDR3: CASSLLTGSRTEAFF
V: TRBV29-1; D: TRBD1; J: TRBJ2-5; CDR3: CSVEERNRGETQYF
V: TRBV4-3; D: .; J: TRBJ1-2; CDR3: CASSQDSPFLGAGNGYTF
V: TRBV12-3/TRBV12-4; D: .; J: TRBJ1-1; CDR3: CASSWTASTEAFF
V: TRBV7-7; D: TRBD1; J: TRBJ2-2; CDR3: CASRAGTGSNTGELFF
V: TRBV20-1; D: .; J: TRBJ1-1; CDR3: CSARQGDTEAFF
V: TRBV6-1; D: .; J: TRBJ1-1; CDR3: CASSLDGIEAFF
V: TRBV30; D: .; J: TRBJ1-1; CDR3: CAWSRTPWNDGVNTEAFF
V: TRBV12-3/TRBV12-4; D: .; J: TRBJ1-1; CDR3: CASSLMGKNTEAFF
V: TRBV29-1; D: .; J: TRBJ1-1; CDR3: CSVEEGTWRHTEAFF
V: TRBV5-6; D: TRBD1; J: TRBJ2-5; CDR3: CASSQDRKETQYF
V: TRBV29-1; D: .; J: TRBJ2-3; CDR3: CSVPTWSGFTDTQYF
V: TRBV20-1; D: .; J: TRBJ2-3; CDR3: CSARASQGPADTQYF
V: TRBV7-2; D: .; J: TRBJ2-5; CDR3: CASSREIQETQYF
V: TRBV29-1; D: .; J: TRBJ1-1; CDR3: CSAGAGWGMNTKAFF
V: TRBV20-1; D: TRBD2; J: TRBJ2-4; CDR3: CSALGLAGGQLNIQYF
V: TRBV4-1; D: .; J: TRBJ1-1; CDR3: CASSQDRSNTEAFF
V: TRBV18; D: .; J: TRBJ2-3; CDR3: CASSLKERDTQYF
V: TRBV11-2; D: TRBD1; J: TRBJ1-5; CDR3: CASSPTGGGRFIVSPQHF
V: TRBV5-1; D: .; J: TRBJ1-5; CDR3: CASSLGDGINQPQHF
V: TRBV29-1; D: .; J: TRBJ1-2; CDR3: CSVALQGNYGYTF
V: TRBV5-1; D: .; J: TRBJ2-3; CDR3: CASSLAGIAANTQYF
V: TRBV6-2/TRBV6-3; D: TRBD2; J: TRBJ2-5; CDR3: CASSYSATSGGRETQYF
V: TRBV12-3/TRBV12-4; D: .; J: TRBJ2-3; CDR3: CASSPRRSQSTDTQYF
V: TRBV28; D: TRBD1; J: TRBJ1-1; CDR3: CASSLLGTGRDDEAFF
V: TRBV7-9; D: .; J: TRBJ1-2; CDR3: CASSLARMYGYTF
V: TRBV11-2; D: .; J: TRBJ2-3; CDR3: CASSRNFRGHTDTQYF
V: TRBV2; D: .; J: TRBJ2-5; CDR3: CASKRDYQETQYF
V: TRBV7-9; D: .; J: TRBJ2-3; CDR3: CASSFLERGSKDTQYF
V: TRBV5-1; D: TRBD2; J: TRBJ2-1; CDR3: CASSPLAGGLAGLYNEQFF
V: TRBV30; D: .; J: TRBJ2-5; CDR3: CAWSVGATEPYQETQYF
V: TRBV5-1; D: .; J: TRBJ1-1; CDR3: CASSRRGISEAFF
V: TRBV29-1; D: TRBD2; J: TRBJ2-1; CDR3: CSVESGGRAGEQFF